These T cell receptor beta chains were read from a single sample in a study of cytomegalovirus exposure and HLA in healthy donors. Libraries were prepared by immunoSEQ multiplex PCR; TCRdb keeps only in-frame clonotypes and omits some of them. The data show tens of thousands of clones, roughly 93% seen once. What was sequenced was PBMCs. These TCRs come from a young man in good health and CMV-seronegative. CDR3s include the opening cysteine and the closing phenylalanine or tryptophan. D genes are given only for firm matches. A row's size may be missing; if present it is once, few, many or a size class.

j_call: TRBJ1-2; d_call: -; v_call: TRBV18; clone_size: -; cdr3_nt: TGTGCCAGCTCGCCCACAGCAGGGGACCCTATTCGCGGCTACACCTTC; cdr3_aa: CASSPTAGDPIRGYTF
j_call: TRBJ1-5; d_call: TRBD1; v_call: TRBV18; clone_size: -; cdr3_nt: TGTGCCAGCTCAGGGGACAGGTATAATCAGCCCCAGCATTTT; cdr3_aa: CASSGDRYNQPQHF
j_call: TRBJ2-7; d_call: -; v_call: TRBV10-1; clone_size: -; cdr3_nt: TGCGCCAGCATAGTTGGCAGGGCTCACTACGAGCAGTACTTC; cdr3_aa: CASIVGRAHYEQYF
j_call: TRBJ1-2; d_call: -; v_call: TRBV6-1; clone_size: -; cdr3_nt: TGTGCCAGCAGACAGGGTACTAACTATGGCTACACCTTC; cdr3_aa: CASRQGTNYGYTF
j_call: TRBJ1-5; d_call: TRBD1; v_call: TRBV5-1; clone_size: -; cdr3_nt: TGCGCCAGCAGCCCAGGGGGATCGAGGAATCAGCCCCAGCATTTT; cdr3_aa: CASSPGGSRNQPQHF
j_call: TRBJ2-5; d_call: -; v_call: TRBV28; clone_size: -; cdr3_nt: TGTGCCAGCAGTTTACGGGCGGGAAGGGCTCGAAATAACCTAACCGAATTTTGGGAGACCCAGTACTTC; cdr3_aa: CASSLRAGRARNNLTEFWETQYF
j_call: TRBJ1-3; d_call: -; v_call: TRBV19; clone_size: -; cdr3_nt: TGTGCCAGTAGTATATTCCGGGACTCTGGAAACACCATATATTTT; cdr3_aa: CASSIFRDSGNTIYF
j_call: TRBJ2-7; d_call: TRBD1; v_call: TRBV6-6; clone_size: few; cdr3_nt: TGTGCCAGCAGCCCGACAGGGAGCTCCTACGAGCAGTACTTC; cdr3_aa: CASSPTGSSYEQYF
j_call: TRBJ2-2; d_call: TRBD1; v_call: TRBV9; clone_size: -; cdr3_nt: TGTGCCAGCAGCCCGCGACAGGGACCAGGAACCGGGGAGCTGTTTTTT; cdr3_aa: CASSPRQGPGTGELFF
j_call: TRBJ2-7; d_call: TRBD1; v_call: TRBV10-2; clone_size: -; cdr3_nt: TGCGCCAGCAGGGAGCCCGGGACAGGGGGCTACGAGCAGTACTTC; cdr3_aa: CASREPGTGGYEQYF
j_call: TRBJ2-2; d_call: TRBD1; v_call: TRBV6-5; clone_size: -; cdr3_nt: TGTGCCAGCAGTTACTCAACAGGGGTGACCGGGGAGCTGTTTTTT; cdr3_aa: CASSYSTGVTGELFF
j_call: TRBJ2-3; d_call: TRBD2; v_call: TRBV5-1; clone_size: -; cdr3_nt: TGCGCCAGCAGCTTAAGGACTAGCGGAGGGGGCACAGATACGCAGTATTTT; cdr3_aa: CASSLRTSGGGTDTQYF
j_call: TRBJ2-7; d_call: TRBD2; v_call: TRBV27; clone_size: -; cdr3_nt: TGTGCCAGCAGTTTAGAAGGTAGCGGGACCACCTACGAGCAGTACTTC; cdr3_aa: CASSLEGSGTTYEQYF
j_call: TRBJ2-7; d_call: -; v_call: TRBV7-9; clone_size: -; cdr3_nt: TGTGCCAGCAGCTCCACGGGCTACGAGCAGTACTTC; cdr3_aa: CASSSTGYEQYF
j_call: TRBJ2-5; d_call: -; v_call: TRBV6-5; clone_size: -; cdr3_nt: TGTGCCAGCAGCCGCCGAGGGTCCCAAGAGACCCAGTACTTC; cdr3_aa: CASSRRGSQETQYF
j_call: TRBJ1-4; d_call: TRBD1; v_call: TRBV28; clone_size: once; cdr3_nt: TGTGCCAGCAGACCAGGGGGCGGTGAAAAACTGTTTTTT; cdr3_aa: CASRPGGGEKLFF
j_call: TRBJ2-7; d_call: -; v_call: TRBV11-2; clone_size: -; cdr3_nt: TGTGCCAGCAGCTTAATGGCAGGGGCATCCTACGAGCAGTACTTC; cdr3_aa: CASSLMAGASYEQYF
j_call: TRBJ2-1; d_call: TRBD2; v_call: TRBV5-4; clone_size: -; cdr3_nt: TGTGCCAGCAGCTGGACTAGCGGGAGTAATGAGCAGTTCTTC; cdr3_aa: CASSWTSGSNEQFF
j_call: TRBJ2-7; d_call: -; v_call: TRBV7-9; clone_size: -; cdr3_nt: TGTGCCAGCAGCCCCCGGGTAGGGGTAAAATCCGAGCAGTACTTC; cdr3_aa: CASSPRVGVKSEQYF
j_call: TRBJ2-1; d_call: -; v_call: TRBV9; clone_size: -; cdr3_nt: TGTGCCAGCAGCCCCAACAATGAGCAGTTCTTC; cdr3_aa: CASSPNNEQFF
j_call: TRBJ1-2; d_call: -; v_call: TRBV5-8; clone_size: few; cdr3_nt: TGTGCCAGCAGCGGAGGAAACAGGGTACGGTATGGCTACACCTTC; cdr3_aa: CASSGGNRVRYGYTF
j_call: TRBJ2-7; d_call: TRBD1; v_call: TRBV10-1; clone_size: -; cdr3_nt: TGCGCCAGCAGTCCGCCGGAGAACAGGGGGGTATCCTACGAGCAGTACTTC; cdr3_aa: CASSPPENRGVSYEQYF
j_call: TRBJ2-1; d_call: -; v_call: TRBV6-4; clone_size: -; cdr3_nt: TGTGCCAGCAGTGACCTGGGTTCGGGGGAGCAGTTCTTC; cdr3_aa: CASSDLGSGEQFF
j_call: TRBJ1-3; d_call: -; v_call: TRBV7-9; clone_size: -; cdr3_nt: TGTGCCAGCGGGAAGGAGGCGATTTCTGGAAACACCATATATTTT; cdr3_aa: CASGKEAISGNTIYF
j_call: TRBJ2-1; d_call: TRBD2; v_call: TRBV9; clone_size: once; cdr3_nt: TGTGCCAGCAGCCCGGTGGGGGAGGGGTTTTTAAATGAGCAGTTCTTC; cdr3_aa: CASSPVGEGFLNEQFF
j_call: TRBJ2-5; d_call: TRBD2; v_call: TRBV27; clone_size: -; cdr3_nt: TGTGCCAGCAGTTTATCGAGCGGGGGGGGGACCCAGTACTTC; cdr3_aa: CASSLSSGGGTQYF
j_call: TRBJ2-1; d_call: -; v_call: TRBV28; clone_size: few; cdr3_nt: TGTGCCAGCAGTTCCCTTTACTACAATGAGCAGTTCTTC; cdr3_aa: CASSSLYYNEQFF
j_call: TRBJ2-7; d_call: TRBD1; v_call: TRBV28; clone_size: -; cdr3_nt: TGTGCCAGCAGTTTGGACAGGGCCCACGAGCAGTACTTC; cdr3_aa: CASSLDRAHEQYF
j_call: TRBJ2-5; d_call: -; v_call: TRBV6-5; clone_size: -; cdr3_nt: TGTGCCAGCAGTGACTCGCTAGGTATGAAAGAGACCCAGTACTTC; cdr3_aa: CASSDSLGMKETQYF
j_call: TRBJ1-1; d_call: TRBD1; v_call: TRBV7-8; clone_size: -; cdr3_nt: TGTGCCAGCAGACCCCCAGGGGGGCATCGGGCTTTCTTT; cdr3_aa: CASRPPGGHRAFF
j_call: TRBJ2-7; d_call: TRBD2; v_call: TRBV5-1; clone_size: once; cdr3_nt: TGCGCCAGCAGCCACGGACTAGCGGGAGAGTACGAGCAGTACTTC; cdr3_aa: CASSHGLAGEYEQYF
j_call: TRBJ1-1; d_call: TRBD1; v_call: TRBV6-1; clone_size: -; cdr3_nt: TGTGCCAGCAGTGTATCTACAACAGGGGGCACTGAAGCTTTCTTT; cdr3_aa: CASSVSTTGGTEAFF
j_call: TRBJ2-1; d_call: TRBD2; v_call: TRBV6-1; clone_size: -; cdr3_nt: TGTGCCAGCAGTGAAGCGAGGACTAGCCACAATGAGCAGTTCTTC; cdr3_aa: CASSEARTSHNEQFF
j_call: TRBJ2-7; d_call: -; v_call: TRBV10-3; clone_size: -; cdr3_nt: TGTGCCATCAACAACCAATCCTACGAGCAGTACTTC; cdr3_aa: CAINNQSYEQYF
j_call: TRBJ2-7; d_call: TRBD2; v_call: TRBV5-1; clone_size: once; cdr3_nt: TGCGCCAGCAGCCCCGCCGGACTAGCGGGATCGCCGTACTTC; cdr3_aa: CASSPAGLAGSPYF
j_call: TRBJ1-2; d_call: TRBD1; v_call: TRBV2; clone_size: -; cdr3_nt: TGTGCCAGCAGTGGGCCCCCAGGACAGGGAAGGAGCTATGGCTACACCTTC; cdr3_aa: CASSGPPGQGRSYGYTF
j_call: TRBJ2-1; d_call: TRBD2; v_call: TRBV27; clone_size: -; cdr3_nt: TGTGCCAGCAGATTCGCCCCAGGACTAGCGGGAGAGGATGAGCAGTTCTTC; cdr3_aa: CASRFAPGLAGEDEQFF